This TCR beta chain came from a study of cytotoxic CD8 clonotypes in ibrutinib-treated CLL. The V and J ends lost 3 bases and 3 bases respectively, with 4 bases between them. The CDR3 has 11 residues. Germline-derived CDR1 and CDR2 are SGHDT and YYEEEE. General study findings and limits: Public clonotypes, found uncommonly, either contracted or stayed stable on treatment.

Details on this clone: Its antigen remains unknown.

Repertoires were generated with immunoSEQ multiplex PCR, while TCRdb's copy carries only in-frame clones and drops some. The data contain about 300,000 clones, about 61% of them singletons. This chain joins TRBV5-6 and TRBJ2-7; the D is unclear. The input for sequencing was PBMCs, taken after 36 months of ibrutinib treatment. The TCR comes from a human donor with chronic lymphocytic leukemia. CDR3 loop: CASSWGYEQYF. The CDR3 coding sequence is TGTGCCAGCAGCTGGGGCTACGAGCAGTACTTC.